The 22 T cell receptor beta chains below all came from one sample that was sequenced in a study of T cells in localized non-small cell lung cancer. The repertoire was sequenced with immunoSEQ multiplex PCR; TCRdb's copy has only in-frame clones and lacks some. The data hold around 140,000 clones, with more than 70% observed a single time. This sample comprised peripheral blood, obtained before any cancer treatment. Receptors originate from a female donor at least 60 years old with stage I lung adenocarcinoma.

This CDR3 is CASSAGLPKGGDTQYF. CDR3 nucleotides: TGTGCCAGCAGCGCGGGACTACCCAAGGGAGGGGATACGCAGTATTTT. The V and J genes are TRBV2 and TRBJ2-3, with 7 bases that match TRBD2. The CDR3 sequence is 16 residues long. Germline trimming cut 6 bases from V and 6 bases from J; bases unmatched to any gene: 15. Germline V CDR1 and CDR2: SNHLY, FYNNEI.

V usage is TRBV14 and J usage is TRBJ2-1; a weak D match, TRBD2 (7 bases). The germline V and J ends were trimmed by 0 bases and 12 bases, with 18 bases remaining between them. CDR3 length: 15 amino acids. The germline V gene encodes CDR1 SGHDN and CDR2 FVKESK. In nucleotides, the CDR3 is TGTGCCAGCAGCCAAGATTCAAAGCAGGGGAGGGGGCAGTTCTTC. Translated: CASSQDSKQGRGQFF.

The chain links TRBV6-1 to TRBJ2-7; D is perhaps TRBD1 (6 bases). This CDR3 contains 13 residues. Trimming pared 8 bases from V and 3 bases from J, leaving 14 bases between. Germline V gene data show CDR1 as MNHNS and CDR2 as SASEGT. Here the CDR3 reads CASEKTGNYEQYF. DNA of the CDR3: TGTGCCAGCGAGAAAACAGGGAACTACGAGCAGTACTTC.

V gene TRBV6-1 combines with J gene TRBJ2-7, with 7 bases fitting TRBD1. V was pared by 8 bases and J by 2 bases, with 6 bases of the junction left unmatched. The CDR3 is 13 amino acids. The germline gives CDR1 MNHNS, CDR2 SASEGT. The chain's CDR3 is CASRGDSTYEQYF. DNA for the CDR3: TGTGCCAGCCGAGGGGACAGCACCTACGAGCAGTACTTC.

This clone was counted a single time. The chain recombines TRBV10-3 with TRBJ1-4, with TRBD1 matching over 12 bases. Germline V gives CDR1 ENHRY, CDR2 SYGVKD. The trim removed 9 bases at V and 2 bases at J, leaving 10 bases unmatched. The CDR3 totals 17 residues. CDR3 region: CAIRPGTGGGTNEKLFF. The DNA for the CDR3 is TGTGCCATTCGTCCCGGGACAGGGGGCGGCACTAATGAAAAACTGTTTTTT.

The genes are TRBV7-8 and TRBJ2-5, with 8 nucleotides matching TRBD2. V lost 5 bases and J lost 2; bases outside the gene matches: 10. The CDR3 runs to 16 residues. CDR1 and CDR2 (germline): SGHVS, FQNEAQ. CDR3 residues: CASSPIEAGGQETQYF. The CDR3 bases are TGTGCCAGCAGCCCAATAGAGGCGGGGGGACAAGAGACCCAGTACTTC.

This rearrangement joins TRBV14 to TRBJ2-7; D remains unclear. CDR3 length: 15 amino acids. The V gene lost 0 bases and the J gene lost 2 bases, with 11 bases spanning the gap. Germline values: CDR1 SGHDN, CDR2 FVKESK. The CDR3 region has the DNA TGTGCCAGCAGCCAAGATAAGGACCCCCCCTACGAGCAGTACTTC. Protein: CASSQDKDPPYEQYF.

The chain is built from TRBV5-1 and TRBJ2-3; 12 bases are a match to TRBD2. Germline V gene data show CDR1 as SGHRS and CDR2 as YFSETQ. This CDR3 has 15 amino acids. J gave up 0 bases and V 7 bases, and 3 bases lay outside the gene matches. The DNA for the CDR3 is TGCGCCAGCGGACTAGCGGGGCCGAGCACAGATACGCAGTATTTT. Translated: CASGLAGPSTDTQYF.

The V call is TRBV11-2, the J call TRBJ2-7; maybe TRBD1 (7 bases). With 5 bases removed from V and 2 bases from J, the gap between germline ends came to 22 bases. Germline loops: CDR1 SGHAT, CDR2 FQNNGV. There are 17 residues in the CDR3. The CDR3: CASSPPWGRGDTYEQYF. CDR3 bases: TGTGCCAGCAGCCCACCCTGGGGCAGGGGGGACACCTACGAGCAGTACTTC.

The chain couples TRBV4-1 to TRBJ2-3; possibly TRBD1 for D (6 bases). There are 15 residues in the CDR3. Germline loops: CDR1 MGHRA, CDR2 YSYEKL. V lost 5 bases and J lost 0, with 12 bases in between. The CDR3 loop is CASSVQGSSTDTQYF. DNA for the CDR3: TGCGCCAGCAGCGTTCAGGGGTCTAGCACAGATACGCAGTATTTT.

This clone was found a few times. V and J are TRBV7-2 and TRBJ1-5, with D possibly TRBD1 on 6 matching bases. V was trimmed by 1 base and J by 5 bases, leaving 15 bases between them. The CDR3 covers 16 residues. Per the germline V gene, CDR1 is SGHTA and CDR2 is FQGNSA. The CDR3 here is CASSLVSGRGYQPQHF. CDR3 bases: TGTGCCAGCAGCTTAGTCTCGGGCAGGGGATATCAGCCCCAGCATTTT.

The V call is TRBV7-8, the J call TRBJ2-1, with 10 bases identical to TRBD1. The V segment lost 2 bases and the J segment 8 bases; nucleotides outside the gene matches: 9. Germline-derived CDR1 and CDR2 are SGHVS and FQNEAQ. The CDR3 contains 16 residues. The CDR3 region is CASSLPDRGPMDEQFF. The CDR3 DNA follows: TGTGCCAGCAGCTTACCAGACAGGGGGCCAATGGATGAGCAGTTCTTC.

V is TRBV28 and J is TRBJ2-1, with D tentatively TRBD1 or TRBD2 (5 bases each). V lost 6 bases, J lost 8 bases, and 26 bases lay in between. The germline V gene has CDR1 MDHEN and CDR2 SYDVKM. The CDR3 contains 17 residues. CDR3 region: CASRPLMQGVGYHEQFF. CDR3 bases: TGTGCCAGCAGGCCTCTAATGCAGGGAGTAGGATACCATGAGCAGTTCTTC.

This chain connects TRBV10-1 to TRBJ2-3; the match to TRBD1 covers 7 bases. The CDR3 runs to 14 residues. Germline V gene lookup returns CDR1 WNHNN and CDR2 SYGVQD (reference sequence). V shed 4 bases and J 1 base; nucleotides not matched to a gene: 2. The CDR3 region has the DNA TGCGCCAGCAGTGGACAGGGTGGCACAGATACGCAGTATTTT. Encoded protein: CASSGQGGTDTQYF.

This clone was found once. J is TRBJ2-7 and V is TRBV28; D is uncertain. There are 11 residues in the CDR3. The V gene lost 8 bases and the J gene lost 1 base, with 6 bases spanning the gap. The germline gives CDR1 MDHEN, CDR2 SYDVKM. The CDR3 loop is CASGDSYEQYF. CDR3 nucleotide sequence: TGTGCCAGCGGGGATTCCTACGAGCAGTACTTC.

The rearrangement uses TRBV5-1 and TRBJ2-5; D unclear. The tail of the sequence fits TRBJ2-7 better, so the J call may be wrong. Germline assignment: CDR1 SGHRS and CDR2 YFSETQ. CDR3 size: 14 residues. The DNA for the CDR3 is TGCGCCAGCGGGGTAGGAAATATACGCTACGAGCAGTACTTC. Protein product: CASGVGNIRYEQYF.

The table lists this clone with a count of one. The CDR3 DNA sequence: TGTGCCAGCAGCCTCGTGGGGTTGAAGCAGTACTTC. Residues: CASSLVGLKQYF. The chain links TRBV21-1 to TRBJ2-7. TRBV21-1 is a known pseudogene. The CDR3 runs 12 residues.

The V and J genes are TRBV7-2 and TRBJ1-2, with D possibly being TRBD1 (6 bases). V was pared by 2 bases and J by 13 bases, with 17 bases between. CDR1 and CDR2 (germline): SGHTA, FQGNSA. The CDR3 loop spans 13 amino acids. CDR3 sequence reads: CASSLRQETRITF. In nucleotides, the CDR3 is TGTGCCAGCAGCTTAAGACAGGAGACCAGGATCACCTTC.

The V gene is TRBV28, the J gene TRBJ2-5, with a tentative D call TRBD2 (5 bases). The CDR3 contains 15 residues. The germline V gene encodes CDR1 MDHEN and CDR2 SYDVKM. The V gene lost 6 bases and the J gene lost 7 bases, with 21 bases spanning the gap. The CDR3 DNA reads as TGTGCCAGCAGCCTAGGGAGAAGTCAACACACGACCCAGTACTTC. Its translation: CASSLGRSQHTTQYF.

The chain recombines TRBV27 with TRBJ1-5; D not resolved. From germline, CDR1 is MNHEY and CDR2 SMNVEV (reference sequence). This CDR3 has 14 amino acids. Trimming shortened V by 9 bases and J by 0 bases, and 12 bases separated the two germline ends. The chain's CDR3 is CASALESSNQPQHF. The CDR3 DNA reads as TGTGCCAGTGCCTTGGAGTCTAGCAATCAGCCCCAGCATTTT.

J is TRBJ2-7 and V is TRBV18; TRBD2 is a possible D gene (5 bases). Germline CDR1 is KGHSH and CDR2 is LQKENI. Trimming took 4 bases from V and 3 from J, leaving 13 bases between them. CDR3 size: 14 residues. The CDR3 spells CASSHPGKNYEQYF. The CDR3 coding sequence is TGTGCCAGCTCACACCCGGGAAAAAACTACGAGCAGTACTTC.

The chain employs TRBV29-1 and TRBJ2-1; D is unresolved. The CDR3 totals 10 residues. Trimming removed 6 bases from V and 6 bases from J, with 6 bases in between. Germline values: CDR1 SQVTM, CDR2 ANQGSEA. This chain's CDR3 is CSVGLNEQFF. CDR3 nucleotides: TGCAGCGTAGGCCTCAATGAGCAGTTCTTC.